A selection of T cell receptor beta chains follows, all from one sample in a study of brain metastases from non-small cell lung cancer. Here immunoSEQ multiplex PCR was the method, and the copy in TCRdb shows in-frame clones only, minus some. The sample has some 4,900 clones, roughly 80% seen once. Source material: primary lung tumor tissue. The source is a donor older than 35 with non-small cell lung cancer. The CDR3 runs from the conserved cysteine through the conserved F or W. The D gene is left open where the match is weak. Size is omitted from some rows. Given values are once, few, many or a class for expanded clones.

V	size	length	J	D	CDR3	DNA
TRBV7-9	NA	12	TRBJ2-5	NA	CASGDNRVYQYF	TGTGCCAGCGGGGATAACAGGGTTTACCAGTACTTC
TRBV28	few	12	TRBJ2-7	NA	CASNSESYEQYF	TGTGCCAGCAATAGTGAGTCCTACGAGCAGTACTTC
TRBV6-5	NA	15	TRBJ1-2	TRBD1	CASTPTWDRTYGYTF	TGTGCCAGCACCCCTACATGGGACAGAACTTATGGCTACACCTTC
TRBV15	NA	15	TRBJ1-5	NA	CATSTMTGPNQPQHF	TGTGCCACCAGTACTATGACAGGCCCCAACCAGCCCCAGCATTTT
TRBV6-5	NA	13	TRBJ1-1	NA	CASSYRRGTEAFF	TGTGCCAGCAGTTACCGGAGAGGCACTGAAGCTTTCTTT
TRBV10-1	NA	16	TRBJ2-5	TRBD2	CASSESTSGGQETQYF	TGCGCCAGCAGTGAGTCGACTAGCGGGGGACAAGAGACCCAGTACTTC
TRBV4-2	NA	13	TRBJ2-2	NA	CASSQEATGELFF	TGTGCCAGCAGCCAAGAGGCCACCGGAGAGCTGTTTTTT
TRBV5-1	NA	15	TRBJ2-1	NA	CVSSGDNPSYNEQFF	TGCGTCAGCAGCGGCGACAATCCCTCCTACAATGAGCAGTTCTTC
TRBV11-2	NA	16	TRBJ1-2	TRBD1	CASRVYGRQGAYGYTF	TGTGCCAGCAGGGTTTACGGGCGGCAGGGGGCCTATGGCTACACCTTC
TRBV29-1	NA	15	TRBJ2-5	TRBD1	CSVEDRDRGRETQYF	TGCAGCGTTGAAGATCGTGACAGGGGGCGTGAGACCCAGTACTTC
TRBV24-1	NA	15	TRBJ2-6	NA	CATSATGDGANVLTF	TGTGCCACTAGTGCTACAGGTGACGGGGCCAACGTCCTGACTTTC
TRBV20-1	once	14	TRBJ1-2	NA	CSASKGPGGRGYTF	TGCAGTGCTAGTAAGGGGCCAGGTGGAAGGGGCTACACCTTC
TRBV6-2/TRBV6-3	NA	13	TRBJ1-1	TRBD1	CASSSTGFTEAFF	TGTGCCAGCAGTTCGACAGGGTTCACTGAAGCTTTCTTT
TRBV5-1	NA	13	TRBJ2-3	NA	CASSAADTDTQYF	TGCGCCAGCAGCGCGGCGGACACAGATACGCAGTATTTT
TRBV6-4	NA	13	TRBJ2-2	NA	CASSDSGTGELFF	TGTGCCAGCAGTGACTCGGGCACTGGGGAGCTGTTTTTT
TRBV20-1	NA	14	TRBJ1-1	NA	CSASKAGEITEAFF	TGCAGTGCTAGTAAGGCAGGGGAAATCACTGAAGCTTTCTTT
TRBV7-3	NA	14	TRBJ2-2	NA	CASSRQTGMGELFF	TGTGCCAGCAGCCGACAAACGGGGATGGGGGAGCTGTTTTTT
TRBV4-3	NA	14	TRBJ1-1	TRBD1	CASSQERGRGLAFF	TGCGCCAGCAGCCAAGAGCGAGGCAGGGGGCTTGCTTTCTTT
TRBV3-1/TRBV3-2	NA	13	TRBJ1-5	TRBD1	CASSLNRGQPQHF	TGTGCCAGCAGTCTTAACAGGGGTCAGCCCCAGCATTTT
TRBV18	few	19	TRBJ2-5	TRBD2	CASSRTMTSGGGYQETQYF	TGTGCCAGCTCACGAACGATGACTAGCGGGGGAGGATATCAAGAGACCCAGTACTTC
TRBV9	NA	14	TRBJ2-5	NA	CTSSPRSDQETQYF	TGTACCAGCAGCCCGAGATCAGACCAAGAGACCCAGTACTTC
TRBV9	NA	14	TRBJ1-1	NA	CASSPLAGNTEAFF	TGTGCCAGCAGCCCCCTGGCGGGGAACACTGAAGCTTTCTTT
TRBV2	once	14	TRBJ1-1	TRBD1	CASTVGQGSTEAFF	TGTGCCAGCACCGTAGGACAGGGTAGCACTGAAGCTTTCTTT
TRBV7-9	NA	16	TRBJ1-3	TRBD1	CASSPQGGHSGNTIYF	TGTGCCAGCAGCCCCCAGGGGGGCCACTCTGGAAACACCATATATTTT
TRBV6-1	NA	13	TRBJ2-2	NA	CAVRSENTGELFF	TGTGCCGTCCGGAGCGAGAACACCGGGGAGCTGTTTTTT
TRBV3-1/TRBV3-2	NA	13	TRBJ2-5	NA	CASSLRGEGTQYF	TGTGCCAGCAGCCTCAGGGGCGAGGGGACCCAGTACTTC
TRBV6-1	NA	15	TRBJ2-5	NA	CASSEALPPVETQYF	TGTGCCAGCAGTGAAGCTCTCCCCCCCGTAGAGACCCAGTACTTC
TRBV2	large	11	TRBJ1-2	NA	CASSYDSGYTF	TGTGCCAGCAGCTATGACAGCGGCTACACCTTC
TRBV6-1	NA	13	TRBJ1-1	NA	CASSENERGETFF	TGTGCCAGCAGTGAAAATGAGCGAGGAGAAACTTTCTTT
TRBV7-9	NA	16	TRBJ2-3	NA	CASSLVHIIQADTQYF	TGTGCCAGCAGCTTGGTTCATATAATCCAAGCAGATACGCAGTATTTT
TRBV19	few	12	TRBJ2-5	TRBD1	CASRTGEETQYF	TGTGCCAGTAGGACAGGGGAAGAGACCCAGTACTTC
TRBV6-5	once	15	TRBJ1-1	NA	CASSYLGGRGTEAFF	TGTGCCAGCAGTTACTTGGGGGGACGAGGCACTGAAGCTTTCTTT
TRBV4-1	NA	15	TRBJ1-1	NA	CASSQDNYMNTEAFF	TGCGCCAGCAGCCAAGACAATTACATGAACACTGAAGCTTTCTTT
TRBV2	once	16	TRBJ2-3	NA	CASSSGLTTYTDTQYF	TGTGCCAGCAGCTCGGGTCTCACTACCTACACAGATACGCAGTATTTT
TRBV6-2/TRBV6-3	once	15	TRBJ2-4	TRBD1	CASSRNTGGGSIQYF	TGTGCCAGCAGCCGTAATACAGGGGGCGGTAGCATTCAGTACTTC
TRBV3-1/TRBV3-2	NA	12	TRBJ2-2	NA	CASSQDLSQLFF	TGTGCCAGCAGCCAGGATCTGTCGCAGCTGTTTTTT
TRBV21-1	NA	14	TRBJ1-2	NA	CASSKARTGVGYTF	TGTGCCAGCAGCAAAGCGAGGACAGGGGTTGGCTACACCTTC